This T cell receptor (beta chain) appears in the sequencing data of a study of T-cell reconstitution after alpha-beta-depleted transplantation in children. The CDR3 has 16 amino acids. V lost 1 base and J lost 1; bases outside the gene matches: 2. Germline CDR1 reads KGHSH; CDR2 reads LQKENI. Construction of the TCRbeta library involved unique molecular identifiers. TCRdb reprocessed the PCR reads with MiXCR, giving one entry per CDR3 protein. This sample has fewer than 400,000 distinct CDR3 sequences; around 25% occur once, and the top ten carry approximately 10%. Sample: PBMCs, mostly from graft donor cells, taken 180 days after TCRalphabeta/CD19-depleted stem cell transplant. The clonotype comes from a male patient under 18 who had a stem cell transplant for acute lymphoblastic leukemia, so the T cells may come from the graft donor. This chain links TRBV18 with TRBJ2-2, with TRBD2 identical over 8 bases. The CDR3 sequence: CASSPQLAVNTGELFF. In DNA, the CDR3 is TGTGCCAGCTCACCACAACTAGCGGTGAACACCGGGGAGCTGTTTTTT.